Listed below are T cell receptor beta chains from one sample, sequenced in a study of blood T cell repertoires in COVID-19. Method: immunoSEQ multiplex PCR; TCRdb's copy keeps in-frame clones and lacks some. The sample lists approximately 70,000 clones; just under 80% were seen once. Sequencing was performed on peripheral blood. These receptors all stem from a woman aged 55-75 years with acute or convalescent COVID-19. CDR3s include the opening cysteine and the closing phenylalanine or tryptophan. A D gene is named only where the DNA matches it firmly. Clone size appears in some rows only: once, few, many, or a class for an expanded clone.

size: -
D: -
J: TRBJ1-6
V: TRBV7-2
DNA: TGTGCCAGCAGCCTACAGGGATGGGATTCACCCCTCCACTTT
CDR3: CASSLQGWDSPLHF

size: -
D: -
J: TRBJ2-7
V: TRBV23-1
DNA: TGCGCCAGCAGTCAATCGTGGAGGGGATGGGGCGAGCAGTACTTC
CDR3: CASSQSWRGWGEQYF

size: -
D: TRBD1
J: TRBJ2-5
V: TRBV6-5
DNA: TGTGCCAGCGGTCCGGGACAGGGGTTATTAAAGACCCAGTACTTC
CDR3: CASGPGQGLLKTQYF

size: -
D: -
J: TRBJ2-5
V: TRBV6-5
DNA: TGTGCCAGCAGCAACCCGGGGAGCCAAGAGACCCAGTACTTC
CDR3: CASSNPGSQETQYF

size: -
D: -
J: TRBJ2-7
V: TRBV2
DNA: TGTGCCATGCGGCTAAGGCGGAGCTCCTACGAGCAGTACTTC
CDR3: CAMRLRRSSYEQYF

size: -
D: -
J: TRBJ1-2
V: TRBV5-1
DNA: TGCGCCAGCAGAGAGGCAGACTTTTCCTATGGCTACACCTTC
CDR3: CASREADFSYGYTF

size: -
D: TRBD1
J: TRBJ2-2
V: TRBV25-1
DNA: TGTGCCAGCAACCGACAGGGGGCCGGGGAGCTGTTTTTT
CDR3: CASNRQGAGELFF

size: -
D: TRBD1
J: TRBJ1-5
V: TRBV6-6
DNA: TGTGCCAGCAGTCCACAGGGGAATCCCTTTAGCAATCAGCCCCAGCATTTT
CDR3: CASSPQGNPFSNQPQHF

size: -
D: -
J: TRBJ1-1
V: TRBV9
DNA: TGTGCCAGCAGCCAGACAGCCATGAACACTGAAGCTTTCTTT
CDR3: CASSQTAMNTEAFF

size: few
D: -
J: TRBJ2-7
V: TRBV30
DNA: TGTGCCTGGAGTGTACGGAGCGAGCAGTACTTC
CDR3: CAWSVRSEQYF

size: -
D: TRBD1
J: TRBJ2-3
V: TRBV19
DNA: TGTGCCAGTAAACGCTACGGGTATCCGGGGACAGGGGAAGATACGCAGTATTTT
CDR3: CASKRYGYPGTGEDTQYF

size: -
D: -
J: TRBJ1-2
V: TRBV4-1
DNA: TGCGCCAGCAGCCAAGCGTTGTCGGGGAGAGCTAACTATGGCTACACCTTC
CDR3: CASSQALSGRANYGYTF

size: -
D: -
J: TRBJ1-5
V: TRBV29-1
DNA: TGCAGCGTCACTCCAGGGCATAGCAATCAGCCCCAGCATTTT
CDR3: CSVTPGHSNQPQHF

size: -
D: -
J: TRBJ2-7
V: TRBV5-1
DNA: TGCGCCAGCAGCTTGGCCAGGGTGGGCGAGCAGTACTTC
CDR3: CASSLARVGEQYF

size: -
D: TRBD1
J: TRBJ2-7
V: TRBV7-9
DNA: TGTGCCAGCAGCTTATTAGACAGGGGGGCCTACGAGCAGTACTTC
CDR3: CASSLLDRGAYEQYF

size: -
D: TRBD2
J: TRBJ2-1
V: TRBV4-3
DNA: TGCGCCAGCAGCCAAGACGTGGGACTAGCTTCCAATGAGCAGTTCTTC
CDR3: CASSQDVGLASNEQFF

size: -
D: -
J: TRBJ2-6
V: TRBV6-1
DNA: TGTGCCAGCAGTGAAGCGAGCTCTGGGGCCAACGTCCTGACTTTC
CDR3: CASSEASSGANVLTF

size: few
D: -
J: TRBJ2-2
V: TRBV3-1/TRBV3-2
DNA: TGTGCCAGCAGCCAAGTAGTGACCGGGGAGCTGTTTTTT
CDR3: CASSQVVTGELFF

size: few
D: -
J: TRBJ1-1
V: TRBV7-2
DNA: TGTGCCAGCAGCTTGACAGGTTATGACACTGAAGCTTTCTTT
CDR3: CASSLTGYDTEAFF

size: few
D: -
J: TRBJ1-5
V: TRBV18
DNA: TGTGCCAGCTCAAACAGGGCTGTCGGTCAGCCCCAGCATTTT
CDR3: CASSNRAVGQPQHF

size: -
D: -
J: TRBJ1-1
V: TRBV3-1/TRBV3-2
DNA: TGTGCCAGCAGCCTACGGAGTTTGAACGAAGCTTTCTTT
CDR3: CASSLRSLNEAFF

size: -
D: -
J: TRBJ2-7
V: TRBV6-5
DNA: TGTGCCAGCAGTTACTTGCCGGGAGCAGGCTCCTACGAGCAGTACTTC
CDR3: CASSYLPGAGSYEQYF

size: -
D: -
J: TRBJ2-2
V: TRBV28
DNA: TGTGCCAGCAGTTTCATTCCCAACACCGGGGAGCTGTTTTTT
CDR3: CASSFIPNTGELFF

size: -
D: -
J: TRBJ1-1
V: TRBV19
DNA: TGTGCCAGTAGTATAATAGGCAGGGTAATGAACACTGAAGCTTTCTTT
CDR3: CASSIIGRVMNTEAFF

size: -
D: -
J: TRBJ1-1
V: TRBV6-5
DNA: TGTGCCAGCAGACCAGACAGAAACACTGAAGCTTTCTTT
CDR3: CASRPDRNTEAFF

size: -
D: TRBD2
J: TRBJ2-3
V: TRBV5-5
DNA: TGTGCCAGCAGCTGGACCGGGGGGGCCGATACGCAGTATTTT
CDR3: CASSWTGGADTQYF

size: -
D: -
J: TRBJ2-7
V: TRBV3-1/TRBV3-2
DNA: TGTGCCAGCAGCCAAGATCCCGCCTCGGAGGGCTACGAGCAGTACTTC
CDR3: CASSQDPASEGYEQYF

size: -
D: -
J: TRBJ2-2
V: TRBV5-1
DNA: TGCGCCAGCAGCCCATCTAGCACTGTGGCCGGGGAGCTGTTTTTT
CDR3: CASSPSSTVAGELFF

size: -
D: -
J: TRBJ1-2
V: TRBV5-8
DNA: TGTGCCAGCAGCTTGCTGCCGGGGAACTATGGCTACACCTTC
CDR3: CASSLLPGNYGYTF

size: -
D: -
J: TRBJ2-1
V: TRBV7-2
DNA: TGTGCCAGCAGCCGGGACTGGTCTCTCTCCTACAATGAGCAGTTCTTC
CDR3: CASSRDWSLSYNEQFF

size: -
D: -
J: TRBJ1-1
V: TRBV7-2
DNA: TGTGCCAGCAGCCCCCTAGGTTTGGAGGGGACGGCTTTCTTT
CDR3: CASSPLGLEGTAFF

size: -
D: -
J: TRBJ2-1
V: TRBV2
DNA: TGTGCCAGCAGTGAGAAGGGGACAACTTACAATGAGCAGTTCTTC
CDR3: CASSEKGTTYNEQFF

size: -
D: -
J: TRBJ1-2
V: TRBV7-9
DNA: TGTGCCAGCAGCCCCAGCGGAGAGTACGGCTACACCTTC
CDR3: CASSPSGEYGYTF

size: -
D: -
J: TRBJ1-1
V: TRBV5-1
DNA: TGCGCCAGCAGCTTCGGGGGGAGGAACACTGAAGCTTTCTTT
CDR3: CASSFGGRNTEAFF

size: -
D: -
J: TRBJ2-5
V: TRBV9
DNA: TGTGCCAGCAGCGTAGTCCCCACTAGGGGGGAGACCCAGTACTTC
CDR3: CASSVVPTRGETQYF

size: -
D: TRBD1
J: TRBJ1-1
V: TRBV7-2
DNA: TGTGCCAGCAGCTTAGGAGGGGGCCCGAACACTGAAGCTTTCTTT
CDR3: CASSLGGGPNTEAFF

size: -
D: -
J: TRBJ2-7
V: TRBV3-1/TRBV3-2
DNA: TGTGCCAGCAGCCAAGTGGGGGCAGGGAACGAGCAGTACTTC
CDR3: CASSQVGAGNEQYF

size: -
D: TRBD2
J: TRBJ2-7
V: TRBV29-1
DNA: TGCAGCGCGGCGGGGGAGGGCTGGACCGAGCAGTACTTC
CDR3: CSAAGEGWTEQYF

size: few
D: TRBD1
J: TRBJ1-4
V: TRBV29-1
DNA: TGCAGCGTTGGAGGGGGCGAAGAAAAACTGTTTTTT
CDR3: CSVGGGEEKLFF

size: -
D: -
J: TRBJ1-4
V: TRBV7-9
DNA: TGTGCCAGCAGTTCACAGTCCGGAAAACTGTTTTTT
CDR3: CASSSQSGKLFF

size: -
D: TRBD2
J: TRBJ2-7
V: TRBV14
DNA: TGTGCCAGCAGCCAAGCGGGCGGGGGGGCTGGCGAGCAGTACTTC
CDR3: CASSQAGGGAGEQYF

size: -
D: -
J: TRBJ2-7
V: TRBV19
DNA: TGTGCCAGTAGTATAGGGGGCAGCTACGAGCAGTACTTC
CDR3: CASSIGGSYEQYF

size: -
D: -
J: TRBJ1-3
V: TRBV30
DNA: TGTGCCTGGAGTAATGGACAGCTTGTGCCCACCATATATTTT
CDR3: CAWSNGQLVPTIYF

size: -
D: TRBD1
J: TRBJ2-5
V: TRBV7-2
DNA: TGTGCCAGCAGCTTAGCGCTGGGACAGCATAGGGGGACCCAGTACTTC
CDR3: CASSLALGQHRGTQYF

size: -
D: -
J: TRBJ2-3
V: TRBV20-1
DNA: TGCAGTGCTGGCCGGGGGAATACGCAGTATTTT
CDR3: CSAGRGNTQYF

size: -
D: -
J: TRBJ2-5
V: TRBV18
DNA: TGTGCCAGCTCACCGGAGGAGACCCAGTACTTC
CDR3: CASSPEETQYF

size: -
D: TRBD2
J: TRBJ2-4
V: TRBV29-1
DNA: TGCAGCGTTGCGGGGGGGCTGGGAGCCAAAAACATTCAGTACTTC
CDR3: CSVAGGLGAKNIQYF

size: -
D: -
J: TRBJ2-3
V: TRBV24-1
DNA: TGTGCCACTGTACGAATTCCCATCCAGGGGTTAGACACAGATACGCAGTATTTT
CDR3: CATVRIPIQGLDTDTQYF